This T cell receptor (beta chain) comes out of a study of T cells after yellow fever vaccination. Study overall: SMART-Seq v4 Ultra Low Input handled preparation of low-cell-number fractions.

Study-wide findings and caveats: Boosting was followed by the reappearance of most primary-vaccination clones (approximately 97% CD4, roughly 90% CD8). A secondary response was less intense yet reached its peak sooner, at day 5 versus 15.

This clonotype was seen a handful of times. Antigen specificity is unknown. Germline V CDR1 and CDR2: ENHRY, SYGVKD. The CDR3 is 15 amino acids. The ends were cut back, 8 bases at V and 2 bases at J, with 16 bases in the middle. They built TCR cDNA with 5'RACE template switching, a step that put in a universal primer site and UMIs. Each CDR3 protein gets one entry after TCRdb re-called the 5' RACE reads with MiXCR. Of 60,000 to 85,000 distinct CDR3 sequences listed, just over 6.5% were seen once; the top ten hold about 39%. This chain uses TRBV10-3 with TRBJ1-5, with D maybe TRBD1 (5 bases). The sequence derives from a man aged 18 to 30 who received the YFV17D yellow fever vaccine. Source: CD8+ T cells sorted from PBMCs, taken more than 40 days after the first yellow fever vaccination. This chain's CDR3 is CAISAGGEGNQPQHF. For the CDR3, the DNA is TGTGCCATCTCGGCGGGGGGAGAGGGCAATCAGCCCCAGCATTTT.